Shown below are 17 T cell receptor beta chains from a single sample sequenced in a study of T-cell memory formation after mild COVID-19. From the 5' RACE reads, TCRdb called clonotypes with MiXCR, one entry per CDR3 protein. The table lists about 140,000 distinct CDR3 sequences, roughly 15% of them singletons. The sample was PBMCs or a T cell subset sorted from them (not recorded which). The receptors come from an adult woman who had mild COVID-19 (a few samples of this study predate the infection). Cell type and time point are not known.

The gene calls are TRBV3-1 and TRBJ2-1; TRBD2 agrees at 7 bases. The length of the CDR3 is 16 residues. Germline V CDR1 and CDR2: LGHDT, YNNKEL (reference sequence). J lost 1 base, V lost 5 bases, and 8 bases had no gene match. The chain's CDR3 is CASSSERGLSYNEQFF. DNA for the CDR3: TGTGCCAGCAGCTCGGAGCGGGGTTTGTCCTACAATGAGCAGTTCTTC.

The table lists this clonotype with many counts. The chain recombines TRBV29-1 with TRBJ2-1, with 7 bases matching TRBD2. The CDR3 loop spans 16 amino acids. The trim removed 5 bases at V and 0 bases at J, leaving 10 bases unmatched. Germline assignment: CDR1 SQVTM and CDR2 ANQGSEA. CDR3 protein: CSVSGKRGNSYNEQFF. The CDR3 DNA sequence: TGCAGCGTTTCTGGTAAGCGGGGCAACTCCTACAATGAGCAGTTCTTC.

This clonotype was detected only a few times. The rearrangement uses TRBV7-8 and TRBJ1-2, with 9 nucleotides matching TRBD1. CDR1 SGHVS and CDR2 FQNEAQ come from the germline V gene. V shed 5 bases and J 6 bases; nucleotides not matched to a gene: 13. The CDR3 extends over 16 amino acids. The CDR3 region has the DNA TGTGCCAGCAGCCTGTCGAAGGGGACAGGGCTGGATGGCTACACCTTC. The encoded protein is CASSLSKGTGLDGYTF.

The gene calls are TRBV9 and TRBJ2-2; 7 bases are a match to TRBD1. Germline CDR1 is SGDLS and CDR2 is YYNGEE. This CDR3 comprises 18 residues. With 4 bases clipped from V and 0 bases from J, the junction kept 12 bases outside the gene matches. The CDR3 spells CASSSRSEGAPNTGELFF. As DNA, the CDR3 is TGTGCCAGCAGCTCGAGAAGTGAGGGGGCTCCGAACACCGGGGAGCTGTTTTTT.

Only a few counts were recorded for this clonotype. The J gene is TRBJ2-1, the V gene TRBV29-1; D unresolved. Germline V CDR1 and CDR2: SQVTM, ANQGSEA. The CDR3 consists of 12 residues. V lost 7 bases and J lost 7, with 14 bases in between. CDR3 sequence reads: CSAGFGENEQFF. The CDR3, as DNA: TGCAGCGCCGGATTTGGGGAAAATGAGCAGTTCTTC.

This clonotype was counted at least ten times. V gene TRBV7-6 combines with J gene TRBJ1-2, with D maybe TRBD1 (6 bases). V dropped 5 bases and J dropped 6 bases, with 19 bases sitting between them. The germline CDR1 and CDR2 sequences are SGHVS and FNYEAQ. This CDR3 is 15 amino acids long. The CDR3 DNA reads TGTGCCAGCAGCCCGAGAGAGACAGGATTAAATGGCTACACCTTC. Translation gives CASSPRETGLNGYTF.

The count of this clonotype is one. The chain employs TRBV28 and TRBJ2-3, with 8 nucleotides matching TRBD1. The CDR3 runs to 12 residues. Trimming took 8 bases from V and 10 from J; bases not matched to a gene: 8. Germline CDR1 MDHEN, CDR2 SYDVKM. As DNA, the CDR3 is TGTGCCAGCGGACAGGGTAAACATCCGCAGTATTTT. Translation gives CASGQGKHPQYF.

This clonotype has more than one count but fewer than ten. The rearrangement uses TRBV9 and TRBJ1-1; no firm D call. Trimming shortened V by 2 bases and J by 1 base, and 15 bases separated the two germline ends. The CDR3 is 16 amino acids. Germline CDR1 SGDLS, CDR2 YYNGEE. As DNA, the CDR3 is TGTGCCAGCAGCGTTATCTCCGGTATTGGGAACACTGAAGCTTTCTTT. This sequence encodes CASSVISGIGNTEAFF.

This clonotype was counted a few times. V gene TRBV6-2 or TRBV6-3 combines with J gene TRBJ2-7; D is perhaps TRBD1 (8 bases). The CDR3 consists of 15 residues. Germline-derived CDR1 and CDR2 are MNHEY and SVGEGT. V lost 6 bases to trimming and J lost 2 bases, with 17 bases between them. This CDR3 reads CASRRTGRGTYEQYF. CDR3 coding DNA: TGTGCCAGCAGAAGGACAGGGAGGGGCACCTACGAGCAGTACTTC.

In the case of this clonotype: An end of the junction differs from the germline gene, which may be a read error. This chain joins TRBV12-3 or TRBV12-4 and TRBJ2-7; a weak D match, TRBD1 (5 bases). The CDR3 totals 15 residues. In DNA form, the CDR3 reads TGTGCCAGCAGTTTTGGGGCAGGCCGCTCCGACGAGCAGTACTTC. It specifies CASSFGAGRSDEQYF.

This clonotype was observed a few times. V usage is TRBV5-4 and J usage is TRBJ2-3; 7 positions match TRBD1. V trimming: 4 bases; J trimming: 2 bases; junction bases outside the gene matches: 7. The V gene's germline CDR1 is SGHNT and CDR2 YYREEE (reference sequence). The CDR3 contains 15 residues. CDR3 sequence (DNA): TGTGCCAGCAGCGGGCACGGGACAGACACAGATACGCAGTATTTT. This encodes CASSGHGTDTDTQYF.

This clonotype was found many times. The rearrangement joins TRBV20-1 to TRBJ1-2; the match to TRBD1 covers 8 bases. The germline gives CDR1 DFQATT, CDR2 SNEGSKA (reference sequence). The CDR3 sequence is 13 residues long. V shed 0 bases, J shed 6 bases, and the junction held 3 bases outside the gene matches. The CDR3 region has the DNA TGCAGTGCTAGAGACTACAGGGGGAATGGCTACACCTTC. This translates into CSARDYRGNGYTF.

V and J are TRBV19 and TRBJ2-5, with TRBD2 identical over 7 bases. The V gene end was trimmed by 5 bases and the J gene end by 3 bases; junction bases not matched to a gene: 6. Per the germline V gene, CDR1 is LNHDA and CDR2 is SQIVND (reference sequence). The CDR3 loop spans 14 amino acids. CDR3: CASSGRDYKETQYF. CDR3 DNA: TGTGCCAGTAGTGGCCGGGACTACAAAGAGACCCAGTACTTC.

V usage is TRBV6-5 and J usage is TRBJ1-4; D remains ambiguous. The length of the CDR3 is 14 residues. Germline CDR1 MNHEY, CDR2 SVGAGI. Trimming left V 6 bases short and J 1 base short, with 9 bases between. The DNA of the CDR3 is TGTGCCAGCAGCCCTTCTATAACTAATGAAAAACTGTTTTTT. Translation: CASSPSITNEKLFF.

The gene calls are TRBV7-9 and TRBJ1-1; no definite D call. The germline V and J ends were trimmed by 5 bases and 6 bases, with 7 bases remaining between them. CDR3 length equals 11 residues. CDR1 is SEHNR, CDR2 FQNEAQ, per germline (reference sequence). The CDR3 DNA sequence: TGTGCCAGCAGCATGACACCTGAAGCTTTCTTT. Translation gives CASSMTPEAFF.

This clonotype was observed a handful of times. The CDR3 spells CASSPRGGDRGEDEQFF. In nucleotides, the CDR3 is TGTGCCAGCAGCCCTCGCGGGGGGGACAGGGGTGAAGATGAGCAGTTCTTC. V gene TRBV7-9 combines with J gene TRBJ2-1, with a weak D call TRBD1 (10 bases). Germline V CDR1 and CDR2: SEHNR, FQNEAQ (reference sequence). The V and J ends lost 5 bases and 8 bases respectively, with 25 bases between them. The CDR3 runs to 17 residues.

The CDR3 reads CASSVRQGFIYEQYF. The CDR3 DNA sequence: TGTGCCAGCAGCGTACGTCAGGGGTTCATCTACGAGCAGTACTTC. The V and J genes are TRBV9 and TRBJ2-7; tentative D call: TRBD1 (6 bases). The germline CDR1 and CDR2 sequences are SGDLS and YYNGEE. This CDR3 has 15 amino acids. Trimming left V 1 base short and J 3 bases short, with 14 bases between.